This T cell receptor (beta chain) was recorded in a study of blood T cell repertoires in COVID-19. On the study more broadly: There were acute and convalescent COVID-19 samples, and they came from the United States, Italy and Spain. T cells, B-cell-depleted T cells, or PBMCs provided the cDNA or gDNA that served as material.

Per the study methods: Amplified reference gene primers provided the basis for estimating nucleated cell counts. Sequenced by immunoSEQ multiplex PCR; TCRdb stores in-frame clones only, minus some. V, J and clone size derive from that table, while D and trimming were established from the DNA sequence. The sample records roughly 250,000 clones, 84% being singletons. The CDR3 runs 14 residues. Germline-derived CDR1 and CDR2 are PRHDT and FYEKMQ (reference sequence). With V trimmed by 6 bases and J by 9 bases, 6 bases remained unmatched. The chain links TRBV13 to TRBJ1-6, with 9 nucleotides matching TRBD1. The sequence derives from a middle-aged man with acute or convalescent COVID-19. Input material: peripheral blood. CDR3 in amino acids: CASRKGTGFSPLHF. Here the CDR3 DNA reads TGTGCCAGCAGAAAGGGGACAGGGTTTTCACCCCTCCACTTT.